The entry below describes one TCR beta chain. What it recognizes is unknown. Patients all relapsed after autologous stem cell transplantation, and there was variation in brentuximab vedotin exposure. Each best response was a complete response, a partial response or progressive disease. Clones were read by immunoSEQ multiplex PCR, and TCRdb kept only the in-frame ones, dropping some. This table holds around 43,000 clones, around 80% found once. These data come from a study of PD-1 blockade in classical Hodgkin lymphoma. Points from the study as a whole: Newly diagnosed patients were reported to start with lower TCR diversity than healthy donors.

This CDR3 contains 16 residues. Germline CDR1 SGHNT, CDR2 YYREEE (reference sequence). The V gene lost 5 bases and the J gene lost 7 bases, with 21 bases spanning the gap. This sequence was found in a human donor with classical Hodgkin lymphoma. Specimen: peripheral blood mononuclear cells (PBMCs), collected at baseline. The chain links TRBV5-4 to TRBJ2-2, with D possibly TRBD1 on 6 matching bases. CDR3 sequence reads: CASRSWGRVADGELFF. The CDR3, as DNA: TGTGCCAGCAGGTCGTGGGGGCGGGTCGCGGACGGGGAGCTGTTTTTT. Together with reference TRBV5-4 and TRBJ2-2, the CDR3 gives the full variable domain: ETGVTQSPTHLIKTRGQQVTLRCSSQSGHNTVSWYQQALGQGPQFIFQYYREEENGRGNFPPRFSGLQFPNYSSELNVNALELDDSALYLCASRSWGRVADGELFFGEGSRLTVL.